This note documents a single TCR beta chain sequence. The data were obtained in a study of blood T cell repertoires in COVID-19. The age range of participants was about 18 to 100 years, with residence in about two dozen US areas. Which cohort a participant joined came from the clinical history participants gave. Authors' methods: Estimation of nucleated cell counts was performed using reference gene primer amplification. Only in-frame clones appear in the TCRdb table, and some are missing; sequencing was by immunoSEQ multiplex PCR. The D gene and trimming were derived from the DNA, and the V and J assignments and clone size from that table. The sample contains some 240,000 clones, roughly 86% of which appear only once. Germline CDR1 PRHDT, CDR2 FYEKMQ (reference sequence). Trimming cost V 3 bases and J 5 bases; bases outside gene matches: 5. The CDR3 contains 17 residues.

Sequencing was done on a sample of PBMCs or T cells enriched from blood (not recorded which). This receptor was identified in a woman in her forties with acute COVID-19. V gene TRBV13 combines with J gene TRBJ2-2; 14 positions match TRBD2. CDR3 DNA sequence: TGTGCCAGCAGCTTGGGGACTAGCGGGGGAATAACCGGGGAGCTGTTTTTT. It yields the protein CASSLGTSGGITGELFF.